This T cell receptor beta chain was recorded in a study of technical replicates of blood from several donors. Generated by immunoSEQ multiplex PCR, the TCRdb table keeps only in-frame clones and is missing some. The table has around 56,000 clones, more than 90% seen once; the top ten hold about 3%. The CDR3 has 15 amino acids. The germline CDR1 and CDR2 sequences are SGHTA and FQGNSA. V gave up 6 bases and J gave up 1 base, with 13 bases separating them. Sequenced sample: PBMCs. This chain uses TRBV7-2 with TRBJ1-5, with D perhaps TRBD1 (6 bases). This receptor was identified in a human donor in good health. Some clones in this sample may be carry-over from other donors' samples. The CDR3 reads CASSTGTRSNQPQHF. The CDR3 nucleotides read TGTGCCAGCAGTACCGGGACAAGGAGCAATCAGCCCCAGCATTTT.